This passage covers 25 T cell receptor beta chains from one sample sequenced in a study of T cells in women clearing cervical HPV infection. Data came from immunoSEQ multiplex PCR; TCRdb stores just in-frame clones and leaves some out. The sample data list some 43,000 clones. Specimen: blood buffy coat. The receptors come from a woman between 18 and 70 years old with a cervical HPV16 infection that either progressed to CIN3+ or cleared (not recorded which).

Concerning this clone itself: The CDR3 end lies 3 residues beyond the end of the read and is filled in from the germline J gene. The rearrangement links TRBV19 to TRBJ2-2; 9 bases fit TRBD2. The V gene end was trimmed by 7 bases and the J gene end by 5 bases; junction bases not matched to a gene: 8. Germline V gene data show CDR1 as LNHDA and CDR2 as SQIVND (reference sequence). The CDR3 sequence is 15 residues long. The CDR3 spells CASKIPAGGTGELFF. The sequenced CDR3 bases are TGTGCCAGTAAAATCCCAGCGGGGGGAACCGGGGAG.

To note about this clone: Read data end 3 residues before the CDR3 end; the end is taken from the germline J gene. The chain combines TRBV18 with TRBJ2-7; TRBD1 agrees at 7 bases. This CDR3 is built from 15 residues. V shed 3 bases, J shed 3 bases, and the junction held 8 bases outside the gene matches. Per germline, CDR1 KGHSH and CDR2 LQKENI. The sequenced CDR3 bases are TGTGCCAGCTCACCTGGGACAGCGAAAAACTACGAG. Amino acid sequence: CASSPGTAKNYE. The whole CDR3 protein reads CASSPGTAKNYEQYF.

With respect to this clone: Read sequence stops 3 residues before the CDR3 end, and the germline J gene provides the missing end. The chain is built from TRBV7-9 and TRBJ1-1; 9 bases are shared with TRBD1. The CDR3 spans 13 residues. Germline CDR1 is SEHNR and CDR2 is FQNEAQ (reference sequence). CDR3 region: CASSLSGTGEAFF. The CDR3 bases that were read are TGTGCCAGCAGCTTATCCGGGACAGGGGAA.

As regards this clone: Coverage ceases 3 residues before the CDR3 finishes, and the germline J gene fills in the end. The chain carries TRBV2 and TRBJ2-6, with D perhaps TRBD1 (7 bases). The germline CDR1 and CDR2 sequences are SNHLY and FYNNEI. V shed 5 bases and J shed 0 bases, with 11 bases lying between them. This CDR3 contains 16 residues. The CDR3 DNA, read in part, is TGTGCCAGCAGTCAGGGGGGTAACTCTGGGGCCAACGTC. This gives the protein CASSQGGNSGANV. The whole CDR3 region reads CASSQGGNSGANVLTF.

A remark on this clone: The read gets to within 3 residues of the CDR3 end, and the germline J gene fills in the rest. V is TRBV18 and J is TRBJ2-4, with D maybe TRBD1 (5 bases). Germline assignment: CDR1 KGHSH and CDR2 LQKENI. The CDR3 is made up of 12 amino acids. The CDR3 sequence is CASSPQGQTQYF. The covered CDR3 bases are TGTGCCAGCTCACCGCAGGGTCAGACT.

Concerning this clone: The read terminates 3 residues before the CDR3 end, so the remaining end is supplied by the germline J gene. The J gene is TRBJ2-3, the V gene TRBV5-1; perhaps TRBD1 as D (6 bases). CDR1 is SGHRS, CDR2 YFSETQ, per germline. Trimming took off 4 bases at V and 2 bases at J, with 11 bases between the two ends. The CDR3 has 14 amino acids. The sequenced CDR3 bases are TGCGCCAGCAGCAATAAGGGGGACACAGATACG. Translation gives CASSNKGDTDT. In full, the CDR3 is CASSNKGDTDTQYF.

In the case of this clone: Read coverage stops 3 residues before the CDR3 terminus; the germline J gene supplies the remainder. The chain joins TRBV19 to TRBJ1-5; D perhaps matches TRBD1 (5 bases). CDR3 length equals 12 residues. Trimming stripped 3 bases from V and 7 bases from J, with 7 bases between. Germline loops: CDR1 LNHDA, CDR2 SQIVND (reference sequence). The CDR3 DNA, read in part, is TGTGCCAGTAGTATTAGGGGCCAGCCC. The encoded protein is CASSIRGQP. The entire CDR3 is CASSIRGQPQHF. Together with reference TRBV19 and TRBJ1-5, the CDR3 gives the full variable domain: DGGITQSPKYLFRKEGQNVTLSCEQNLNHDAMYWYRQDPGQGLRLIYYSQIVNDFQKGDIAEGYSVSREKKESFPLTVTSAQKNPTAFYLCASSIRGQPQHFGDGTRLSIL.

Concerning this clone: The DNA ends 3 residues before the CDR3 does, and the rest of the CDR3 is filled in from the germline J gene. V and J are TRBV7-9 and TRBJ2-7, with TRBD2 identical over 16 bases. This CDR3 contains 15 residues. Unmatched junction bases numbered 4, after V lost 5 bases and J lost 6 bases. CDR1 and CDR2 from the germline V gene are SEHNR and FQNEAQ (reference sequence). The CDR3 is CASSEGLAGGPEQYF. The part of the CDR3 DNA that was read is TGTGCCAGCAGCGAGGGACTAGCGGGGGGGCCCGAG.

Worth noting for this clone: The read terminates 3 residues ahead of where the CDR3 ends, so the germline J gene completes it. The genes are TRBV27 and TRBJ2-7; maybe TRBD2 (6 bases). The V gene lost 5 bases and the J gene lost 3 bases, with 11 bases spanning the gap. In germline, CDR1 is MNHEY, CDR2 SMNVEV (reference sequence). This CDR3 has 13 amino acids. The CDR3: CASSPRGFYEQYF. The sequenced part of the CDR3 DNA is TGTGCCAGCAGTCCCCGGGGGTTCTACGAG.

Details on this clone: The read comes to an end 3 residues before the CDR3 does, leaving the germline J gene to fill in the end. The chain has TRBV2 and TRBJ2-7, with D possibly TRBD1 on 5 matching bases. The CDR3 length is 14 residues. Germline loops: CDR1 SNHLY, CDR2 FYNNEI. V dropped 7 bases and J dropped 2 bases, with 15 bases sitting between them. CDR3 DNA, as far as it was read: TGTGCCAGCAAGAACCCAGGGCAGACCTACGAG. It yields the protein CASKNPGQTYE. In full, the CDR3 reads CASKNPGQTYEQYF.

Regarding this clone: With the read ending 3 residues before the CDR3 end, the germline J gene is used to fill in that end. The chain combines TRBV29-1 with TRBJ2-2; 12 nucleotides match TRBD1. The germline V gene encodes CDR1 SQVTM and CDR2 ANQGSEA. CDR3 length equals 15 residues. V was pared by 7 bases and J by 6 bases, with 9 bases of the junction left unmatched. The sequenced CDR3 bases are TGCAGCGCCTTAACGGGACAGGGGGCGCCCGGGGAG. It codes for CSALTGQGAPGE. The whole CDR3 protein is CSALTGQGAPGELFF.

In regard to this clone: The read is 3 residues too short to cover the CDR3 end, so that end is filled in from the germline J gene. The chain recombines TRBV5-4 with TRBJ1-1, with TRBD1 matching 7 bases. The CDR3 loop spans 15 amino acids. The germline V gene has CDR1 SGHNT and CDR2 YYREEE (reference sequence). V lost 4 bases, J lost 1 base, and 7 bases stayed unmatched. Here the CDR3 reads CASSRDSSSNTEAFF. The DNA read from the CDR3 is TGTGCCAGCAGCCGGGACAGCTCGTCGAACACTGAA.

Of note for this clone: The read falls 3 residues short of the CDR3 end, and the missing part is taken from the germline J gene. The V gene is TRBV11-2, the J gene TRBJ1-3; tentative D call: TRBD1 (5 bases). Germline CDR1 reads SGHAT; CDR2 reads FQNNGV. The CDR3 spans 14 residues. The CDR3 sequence is CASSLDGTSGAIYF. The CDR3 DNA, read in part, is TGTGCCAGCAGCTTAGATGGGACTAGCGGGGCG.

As regards this clone: The read falls 3 residues short of the CDR3 end, and the missing part is taken from the germline J gene. V usage is TRBV28 and J usage is TRBJ2-7; D may be TRBD2 (6 bases). The germline V and J ends were trimmed by 8 bases and 4 bases, with 21 bases remaining between them. CDR1 is MDHEN and CDR2 is SYDVKM in the germline V gene. The CDR3 is 15 residues long. The CDR3 bases that were read are TGTGCCAGCCGCTCCGGAGGGCCCGGAGGGTACGAG. Translated, it gives CASRSGGPGGYE. In full, the CDR3 reads CASRSGGPGGYEQYF.

Concerning this clone: The read finishes 3 residues shy of the CDR3 end, and the germline J gene is used to complete it. V gene TRBV5-1 combines with J gene TRBJ1-6; weak D call: TRBD1 (5 bases). The CDR3 has 15 amino acids. V shed 3 bases and J shed 7 bases, with 14 bases lying between them. Germline V gene data show CDR1 as SGHRS and CDR2 as YFSETQ. The part of the CDR3 DNA that was read is TGCGCCAGCAGCTGGGGCGACAGTAGAAATTCACCC. Amino acids: CASSWGDSRNSP. In full, the CDR3 is CASSWGDSRNSPLHF.

A note on this clone: Read data end 3 residues before the CDR3 end; the end is taken from the germline J gene. This chain joins TRBV7-3 and TRBJ2-7; D ambiguous. CDR1 and CDR2 (germline): SGHTA, FQGTGA. Trimming stripped 6 bases from V and 6 bases from J, with 9 bases between. The CDR3 spans 11 residues. This chain's CDR3 is CASRSGIEQYF. The sequenced part of the CDR3 DNA is TGTGCCAGCAGGTCGGGTATCGAG.

As for this clone: Read sequence stops 3 residues before the CDR3 end, and the germline J gene provides the missing end. The J gene is TRBJ2-1, the V gene TRBV10-1; the D is unclear. The CDR3 has 13 residues. Trimming cost V 0 bases and J 5 bases, with 5 bases left between them. In germline, CDR1 is WNHNN, CDR2 SYGVQD (reference sequence). CDR3 sequence: CASSESGNNEQFF. The DNA read from the CDR3 is TGCGCCAGCAGTGAGTCAGGTAACAATGAG.

Of note for this clone: The DNA ends 3 residues before the CDR3 does, and the rest of the CDR3 is filled in from the germline J gene. The chain recombines TRBV7-9 with TRBJ2-4; TRBD1 might be the D (6 bases). Germline values: CDR1 SEHNR, CDR2 FQNEAQ (reference sequence). The CDR3 covers 14 residues. This chain's CDR3 is CASSPRQGSDGQYF. CDR3 bases read: TGTGCCAGCAGCCCCCGCCAGGGGTCGGATGGT.

Of note for this clone: The missing CDR3 end, 3 residues past where the read stops, is filled in from the germline J gene. The chain has TRBV7-9 and TRBJ1-2, with 8 bases matching TRBD1. The length of the CDR3 is 15 residues. Germline CDR1 SEHNR, CDR2 FQNEAQ (reference sequence). Partial CDR3 DNA: TGTGCCAGCAGCCGTTCCGGGACAGGACCCTACGAC. This gives the protein CASSRSGTGPYD. The whole CDR3 region reads CASSRSGTGPYDYTF.

On this clone itself: The CDR3 is cut off 3 residues early in the read; its end comes from the germline J gene. The chain carries TRBV7-2 and TRBJ2-7; 8 bases are shared with TRBD1. Germline CDR1 and CDR2: SGHTA and FQGNSA. V lost 5 bases and J lost 3; bases outside the gene matches: 9. This CDR3 comprises 15 residues. The CDR3 bases that were read are TGTGCCAGCAGCCGGACAGGGATCGCGGTCTACGAG. Protein: CASSRTGIAVYE. The whole CDR3 region reads CASSRTGIAVYEQYF.

A note on this clone: One junction end does not reproduce the germline sequence, and a read error may be involved. The observed sequence ends 3 residues before the CDR3 terminus, with the missing tail filled in from the germline J gene. This chain uses TRBV7-7 with TRBJ2-3; tentative D call: TRBD2 (6 bases). This CDR3 is 16 amino acids long. Germline V CDR1 and CDR2: SSHAT, FNYEAQ (reference sequence). The chain's CDR3 is CASSPRAGSSVDTQYF. CDR3 DNA (partial): TGTGCTAGCAGCCCTAGGGCGGGATCCTCTGTGGATACG.

As regards this clone: The read stops 3 residues short of the end of the CDR3; the missing end is completed from the germline J gene. Different DNA sequences within this sample yield the same CDR3. V gene TRBV6-1 combines with J gene TRBJ1-3, with TRBD1 as a possible D gene (6 bases). CDR1 is MNHNS and CDR2 is SASEGT in the germline V gene. The CDR3 covers 16 residues. V gave up 4 bases and J gave up 0 bases, with 13 bases separating them. CDR3 sequence: CASSGTGISSGNTIYF. The CDR3 DNA, read in part, is TGTGCCAGCAGTGGCACAGGGATTAGCTCTGGAAACACC.

In the case of this clone: The CDR3 end lies 3 residues beyond the end of the read and is filled in from the germline J gene. The rearrangement joins TRBV5-1 to TRBJ2-3; D is perhaps TRBD2 (6 bases). Trimming shortened V by 3 bases and J by 2 bases, and 16 bases separated the two germline ends. Per germline, CDR1 SGHRS and CDR2 YFSETQ. The CDR3 loop spans 16 amino acids. The sequenced CDR3 bases are TGCGCCAGCAGCTCCATGGCGGGGTCTGTCACAGATACG. Its translation is CASSSMAGSVTDT. The CDR3 in its entirety is CASSSMAGSVTDTQYF.

In the case of this clone: The read is 3 residues too short to cover the CDR3 end, so that end is filled in from the germline J gene. This chain joins TRBV19 and TRBJ2-1, with 10 nucleotides matching TRBD2. CDR3 length: 15 residues. Germline-derived CDR1 and CDR2 are LNHDA and SQIVND (reference sequence). V dropped 2 bases and J dropped 5; count of bases not matched to a gene: 3. CDR3 sequence reads: CASSITSGANNEQFF. The DNA read from the CDR3 is TGTGCCAGTAGTATAACTAGCGGGGCTAACAATGAG.

As concerns this clone: With the read ending 3 residues before the CDR3 end, the germline J gene is used to fill in that end. V usage is TRBV2 and J usage is TRBJ1-1, with D unresolved. Looked up from germline, CDR1 is SNHLY and CDR2 is FYNNEI. CDR3 length equals 11 residues. The CDR3 here is CASSGADTAFF. The CDR3 DNA, read in part, is TGTGCCAGCAGTGGTGCAGATACG. Filled out from reference TRBV2 and TRBJ1-1, the complete variable domain reads EPEVTQTPSHQVTQMGQEVILRCVPISNHLYFYWYRQILGQKVEFLVSFYNNEISEKSEIFDDQFSVERPDGSNFTLKIRSTKLEDSAMYFCASSGADTAFFGQGTRLTVV.